This T cell receptor (beta chain) was captured by sequencing in a study of PD-1 blockade in classical Hodgkin lymphoma (TCRdb year 2020). Study-wide context: Nivolumab dosing was 3 mg/kg intravenously every 2 weeks, continuing until either disease progression or unacceptable toxicity. A peripheral blood immune signature of response to PD-1 blockade in classical Hodgkin lymphoma was defined using TCR beta sequencing and CyTOF.

The CDR3, cysteine through phenylalanine, is 15 amino acids long. The entry retains the CDR3 DNA only, 45 bases that are in frame from base 1. The V end loses 0 bases and the J end loses 1 base, and a stretch of 7 bases separates them. The germline V gene encodes CDR1 MNHEY and CDR2 SVGAGI. This specimen's time point label, per the study, means: cycle 2 day 1 (C2D1) of nivolumab. Every trial patient had relapsed following autologous stem cell transplantation, and prior brentuximab vedotin exposure was what differed among cohorts A, B and C. The trial cohort comprised more than 55 patients with relapsed/refractory classical Hodgkin lymphoma whose best overall responses were complete response, partial response or progressive disease. Trial patients were treated with single-agent nivolumab in the multi-cohort phase II CheckMate 205 trial. An independent review committee assessed best overall response by applying the 2007 International Working Group response criteria. PBMCs from the trial were collected at three points: immediately before nivolumab initiation (C1D1), and during therapy at cycle 2 day 1 and cycle 4 day 1. Peripheral blood was collected in 8 mL Vacutainer Cell Preparation Tubes, from which PBMCs were isolated by centrifugation and then cryopreserved.

The full study reports these points: A significant rise by C4D1 was seen in CD4+ but not CD8+ TCR diversity (p=0.0027 vs p=0.16), with the rise being most apparent in complete responders (p=0.02). Newly diagnosed patients were reported to have lower baseline TCR diversity than healthy donors, and relapsed/refractory patients were reported to have lower baseline TCR diversity still. The study was limited to a single clinical trial cohort, and causes of repertoire differences, possibly disease activity or prior therapy, remained undefined. Diversity was lower in patients who began nivolumab less than 1 year after ASCT, so these patients were left out of later analyses to avoid confounding by immune reconstitution. Trial patients achieving complete response had baseline diversity similar to newly diagnosed patients, whereas partial responders and progressors had significantly lower diversity.

Genomic DNA was extracted with the Qiagen DNeasy kit from unsorted PBMCs and from negatively selected CD4+ and CD8+ fractions. Amplification of TCR beta CDR3 regions was done by immunoSEQ multiplex PCR with primers that anneal to V and J segments. A synthetic immune receptor repertoire was used to minimize amplification bias, and remaining bias was computationally removed after sequencing. The authors' analysis ran thus. Custom Python scripts were used to quantify repertoire diversity as the Shannon entropy index. Unsorted, CD4+ and CD8+ repertoires were examined separately, except in combined analyses, for which CD4+ and CD8+ sequences were merged in silico. A clone was considered expanded if an increase in frequency of at least 2-fold after treatment relative to C1D1 was found, and a pseudocount of 0.5 was applied to clones undetected at baseline. Clones with 0 or 1 copy at C1D1 were classified as singleton clones, and clones with 2 or more copies were classified as non-singleton clones. Clones expanded in unsorted samples were annotated as CD4+, CD8+ or unknown by matching protein sequences in sorted samples from the same patient. Diversity changes from C1D1 to C4D1 were tested in paired samples using Wilcoxon tests. TCRdb re-hosts the immuneACCESS table, in-frame sequences only. Its copies lack some clones; in the studies checked, an unresolved V gene accounts for under half of them, and the cause for the rest is not known. That table is the source of V, J and clone size, and D and trimming were worked out from the DNA. The sample table shows 35,000 to 55,000 clones, and roughly 72% are seen once. Under 3.5% of the sample is taken by the ten largest.

A remark on this clone: The antigen it recognizes is unknown. No much larger clone is present one base from it, and per-base qualities are unavailable.

Sequenced here: peripheral blood mononuclear cells (PBMCs), sampled before the second cycle of nivolumab. This receptor chain uses TRBV6-5 and TRBJ2-4; the D gene cannot be resolved beyond TRBD1 or TRBD2, each matching 5 bases. The sequence derives from a human donor with classical Hodgkin lymphoma. The CDR3 has the sequence CASSYSGDAKNIQYF. In nucleotides, the sequence is TGTGCCAGCAGTTACTCGGGGGACGCCAAAAACATTCAGTACTTC.